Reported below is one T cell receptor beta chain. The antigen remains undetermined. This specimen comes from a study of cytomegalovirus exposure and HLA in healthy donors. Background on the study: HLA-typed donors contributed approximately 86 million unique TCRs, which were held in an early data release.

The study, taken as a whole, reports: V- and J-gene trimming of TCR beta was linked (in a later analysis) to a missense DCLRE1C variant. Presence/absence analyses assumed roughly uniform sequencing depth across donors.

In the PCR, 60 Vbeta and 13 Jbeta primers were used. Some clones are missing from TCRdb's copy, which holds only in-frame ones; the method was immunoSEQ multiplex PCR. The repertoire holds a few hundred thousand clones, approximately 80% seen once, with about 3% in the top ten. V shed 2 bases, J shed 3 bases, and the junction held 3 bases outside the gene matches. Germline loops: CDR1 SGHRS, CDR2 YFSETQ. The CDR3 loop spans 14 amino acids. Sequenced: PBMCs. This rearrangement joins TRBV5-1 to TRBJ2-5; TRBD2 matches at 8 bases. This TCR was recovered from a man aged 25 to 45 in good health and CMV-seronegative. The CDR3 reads CASSLGAGEETQYF. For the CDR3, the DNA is TGCGCCAGCAGCTTAGGAGCGGGGGAAGAGACCCAGTACTTC.